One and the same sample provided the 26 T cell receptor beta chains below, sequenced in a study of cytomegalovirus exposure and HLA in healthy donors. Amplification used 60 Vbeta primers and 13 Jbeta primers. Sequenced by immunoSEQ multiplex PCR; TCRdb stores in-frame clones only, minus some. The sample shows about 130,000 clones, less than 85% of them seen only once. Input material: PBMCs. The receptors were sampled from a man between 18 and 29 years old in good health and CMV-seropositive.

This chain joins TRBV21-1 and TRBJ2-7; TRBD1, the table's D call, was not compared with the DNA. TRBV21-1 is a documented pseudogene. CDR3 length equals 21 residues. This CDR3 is CASSTSTGTGGTELYSYEQYF. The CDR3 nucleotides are TGTGCCAGCAGCACATCAACCGGGACAGGGGGCACCGAACTTTACTCCTACGAGCAGTACTTC.

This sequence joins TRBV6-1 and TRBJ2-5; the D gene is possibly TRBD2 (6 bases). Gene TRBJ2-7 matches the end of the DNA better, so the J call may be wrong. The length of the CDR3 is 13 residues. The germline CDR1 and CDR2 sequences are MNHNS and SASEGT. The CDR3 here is CASSYGGTYEQYF. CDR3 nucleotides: TGTGCCAGCAGCTACGGTGGGACTTACGAGCAGTACTTC.

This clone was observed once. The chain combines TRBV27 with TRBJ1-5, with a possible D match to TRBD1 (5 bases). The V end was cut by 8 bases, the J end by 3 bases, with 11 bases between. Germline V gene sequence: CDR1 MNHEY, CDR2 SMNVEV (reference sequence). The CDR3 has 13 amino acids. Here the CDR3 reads CASQRGVNQPQHF. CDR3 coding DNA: TGTGCCAGCCAGCGGGGGGTCAATCAGCCCCAGCATTTT.

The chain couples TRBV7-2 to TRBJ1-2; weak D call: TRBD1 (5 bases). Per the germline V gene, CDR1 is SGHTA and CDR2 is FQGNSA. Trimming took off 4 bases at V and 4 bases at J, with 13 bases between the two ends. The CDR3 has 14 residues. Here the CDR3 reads CASSSRDGVYGYTF. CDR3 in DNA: TGTGCCAGCAGCTCCAGGGATGGCGTCTATGGCTACACCTTC. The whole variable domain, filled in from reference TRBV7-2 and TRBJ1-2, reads GAGVSQSPSNKVTEKGKDVELRCDPISGHTALYWYRQSLGQGLEFLIYFQGNSAPDKSGLPSDRFSAERTGGSVSTLTIQRTQQEDSAVYLCASSSRDGVYGYTFGSGTRLTVV.

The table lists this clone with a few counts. The CDR3 sequence is CASSVGVGQGDYEQYF. For the CDR3, the DNA is TGTGCCAGCAGCGTAGGGGTGGGCCAGGGGGACTACGAGCAGTACTTC. The chain has TRBV9 and TRBJ2-7; TRBD1 aligns across 7 bases. Germline CDR1 is SGDLS and CDR2 is YYNGEE. This CDR3 has 16 amino acids. V was pared by 0 bases and J by 3 bases, with 9 bases of the junction left unmatched.

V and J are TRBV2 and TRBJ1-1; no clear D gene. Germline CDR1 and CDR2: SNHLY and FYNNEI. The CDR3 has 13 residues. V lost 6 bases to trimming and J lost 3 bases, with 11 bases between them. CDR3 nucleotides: TGTGCCAGCAGCCTTCGGGTGGACACTGAAGCTTTCTTT. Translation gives CASSLRVDTEAFF.

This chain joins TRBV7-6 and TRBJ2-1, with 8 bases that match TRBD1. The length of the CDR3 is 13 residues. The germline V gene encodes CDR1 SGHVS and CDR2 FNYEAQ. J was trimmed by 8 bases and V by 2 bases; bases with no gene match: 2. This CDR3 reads CASSLNRGYEQFF. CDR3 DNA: TGTGCCAGCAGCTTAAACAGGGGGTATGAGCAGTTCTTC.

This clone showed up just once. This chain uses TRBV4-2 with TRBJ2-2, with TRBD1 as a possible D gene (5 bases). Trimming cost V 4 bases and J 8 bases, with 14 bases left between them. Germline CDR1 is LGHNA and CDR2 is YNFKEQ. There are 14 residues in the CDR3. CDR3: CASSLGPGLGELFF. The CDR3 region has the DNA TGTGCCAGCAGCCTAGGGCCAGGGTTGGGGGAGCTGTTTTTT.

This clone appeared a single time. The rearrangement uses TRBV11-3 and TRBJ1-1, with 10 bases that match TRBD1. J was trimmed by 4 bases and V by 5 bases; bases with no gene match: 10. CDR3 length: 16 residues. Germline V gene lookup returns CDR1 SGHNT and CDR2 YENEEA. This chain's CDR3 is CASSPGTGASGTEAFF. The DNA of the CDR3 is TGTGCCAGCAGCCCCGGGACAGGGGCGTCGGGCACTGAAGCTTTCTTT.

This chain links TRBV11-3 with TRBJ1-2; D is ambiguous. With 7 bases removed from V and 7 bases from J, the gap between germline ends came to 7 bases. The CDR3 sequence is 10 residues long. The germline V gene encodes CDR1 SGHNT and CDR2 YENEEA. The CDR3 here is CASTWPGYTF. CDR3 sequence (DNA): TGTGCCAGCACCTGGCCTGGCTACACCTTC.

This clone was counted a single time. The CDR3 spells CRGGVADTQYF. The CDR3 nucleotides are TGCAGGGGAGGGGTGGCAGATACGCAGTATTTT. The chain combines TRBV29-1 with TRBJ2-3; 7 nucleotides match TRBD2. Germline V gene data show CDR1 as SQVTM and CDR2 as ANQGSEA. This CDR3 comprises 11 residues.

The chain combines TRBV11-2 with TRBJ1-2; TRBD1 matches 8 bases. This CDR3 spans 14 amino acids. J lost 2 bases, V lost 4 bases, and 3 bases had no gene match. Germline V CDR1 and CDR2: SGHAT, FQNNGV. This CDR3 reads CASSWAGGNYGYTF. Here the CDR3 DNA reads TGTGCCAGCAGCTGGGCAGGGGGCAACTATGGCTACACCTTC.

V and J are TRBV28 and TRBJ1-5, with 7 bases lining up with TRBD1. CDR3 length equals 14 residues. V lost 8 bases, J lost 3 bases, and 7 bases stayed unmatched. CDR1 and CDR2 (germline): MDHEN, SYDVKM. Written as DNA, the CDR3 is TGTGCCAGCGCCCAAGGGGGCGCCAATCAGCCCCAGCATTTT. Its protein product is CASAQGGANQPQHF.

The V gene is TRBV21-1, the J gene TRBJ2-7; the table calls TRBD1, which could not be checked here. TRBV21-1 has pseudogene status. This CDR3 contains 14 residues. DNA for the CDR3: TGTGCCAGCAGCAATGACAGGGTCTCCTACGAGCAGTACTTC. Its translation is CASSNDRVSYEQYF.

This chain's CDR3 is CASSQSPNSYGYTF. CDR3 in DNA: TGCGCCAGCAGCCAGTCCCCCAACAGCTATGGCTACACCTTC. The chain joins TRBV4-1 to TRBJ1-2; D is ambiguous. Germline V CDR1 and CDR2: MGHRA, YSYEKL. CDR3 size: 14 residues. Trimming cost V 3 bases and J 4 bases, with 12 bases left between them.

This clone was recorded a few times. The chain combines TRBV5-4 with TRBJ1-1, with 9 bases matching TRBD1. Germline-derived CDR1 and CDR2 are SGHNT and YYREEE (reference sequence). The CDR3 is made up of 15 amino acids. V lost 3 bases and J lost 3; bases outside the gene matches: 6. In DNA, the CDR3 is TGTGCCAGCAGCTCGGGACAGGGAGTTTACACTGAAGCTTTCTTT. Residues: CASSSGQGVYTEAFF. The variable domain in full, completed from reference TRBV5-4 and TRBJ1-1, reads ETGVTQSPTHLIKTRGQQVTLRCSSQSGHNTVSWYQQALGQGPQFIFQYYREEENGRGNFPPRFSGLQFPNYSSELNVNALELDDSALYLCASSSGQGVYTEAFFGQGTRLTVV.

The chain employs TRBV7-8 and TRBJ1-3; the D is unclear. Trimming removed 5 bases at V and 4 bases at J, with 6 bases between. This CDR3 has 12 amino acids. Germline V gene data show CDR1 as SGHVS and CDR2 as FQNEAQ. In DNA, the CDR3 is TGTGCCAGCAGCACGGGAGGAAACACCATATATTTT. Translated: CASSTGGNTIYF.

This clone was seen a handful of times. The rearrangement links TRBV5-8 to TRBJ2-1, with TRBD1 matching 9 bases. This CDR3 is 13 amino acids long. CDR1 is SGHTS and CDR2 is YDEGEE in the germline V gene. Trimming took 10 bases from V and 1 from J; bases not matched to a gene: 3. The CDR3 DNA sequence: TGTGCCGCGGACAGGGGTTCCTACAATGAGCAGTTCTTC. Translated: CAADRGSYNEQFF.

The CDR3 nucleotides are TGTGCCAGCAGCTTGCTCCATCAGCCCCAGCATTTT. Protein product: CASSLLHQPQHF. The chain combines TRBV5-6 with TRBJ1-5; D gene uncertain. The V gene lost 1 base and the J gene lost 5 bases, with 4 bases spanning the gap. The germline CDR1 and CDR2 sequences are SGHDT and YYEEEE. The CDR3 has 12 residues.

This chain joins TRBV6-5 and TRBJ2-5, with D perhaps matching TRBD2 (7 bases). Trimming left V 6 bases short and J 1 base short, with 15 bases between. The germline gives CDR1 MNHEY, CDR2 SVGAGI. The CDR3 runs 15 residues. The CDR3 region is CASSNGRGRQETQYF. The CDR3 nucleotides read TGTGCCAGCAGCAACGGGCGGGGGCGCCAAGAGACCCAGTACTTC.

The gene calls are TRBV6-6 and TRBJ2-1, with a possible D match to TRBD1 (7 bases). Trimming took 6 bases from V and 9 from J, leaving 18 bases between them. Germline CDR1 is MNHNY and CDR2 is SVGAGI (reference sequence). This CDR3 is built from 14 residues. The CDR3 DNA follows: TGTGCCAGCAGGTTCGCGGGACAGTGGGGTGAGCAGTTCTTC. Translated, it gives CASRFAGQWGEQFF.

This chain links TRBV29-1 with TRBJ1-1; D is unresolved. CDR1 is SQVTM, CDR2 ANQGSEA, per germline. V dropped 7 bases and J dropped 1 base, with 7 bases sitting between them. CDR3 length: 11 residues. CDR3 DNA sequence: TGCAGCGCCGCCGGGAACACTGAAGCTTTCTTT. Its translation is CSAAGNTEAFF.

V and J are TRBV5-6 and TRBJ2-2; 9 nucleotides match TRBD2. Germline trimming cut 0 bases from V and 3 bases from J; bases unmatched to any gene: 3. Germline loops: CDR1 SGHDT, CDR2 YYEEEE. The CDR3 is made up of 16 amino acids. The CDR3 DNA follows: TGTGCCAGCAGCTTGGAATTAGCGGGAGACACCGGGGAGCTGTTTTTT. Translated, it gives CASSLELAGDTGELFF.

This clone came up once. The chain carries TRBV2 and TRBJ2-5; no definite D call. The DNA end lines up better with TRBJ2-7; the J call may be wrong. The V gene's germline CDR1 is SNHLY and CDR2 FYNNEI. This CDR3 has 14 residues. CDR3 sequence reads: CASSVLSPTYEQYF. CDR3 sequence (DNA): TGTGCCAGCAGTGTTCTCTCTCCAACCTACGAGCAGTACTTC.

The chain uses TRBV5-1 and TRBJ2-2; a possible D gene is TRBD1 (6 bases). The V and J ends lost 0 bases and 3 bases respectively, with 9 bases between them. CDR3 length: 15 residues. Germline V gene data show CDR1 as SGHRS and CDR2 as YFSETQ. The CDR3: CASSLAGADTGELFF. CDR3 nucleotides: TGCGCCAGCAGCTTGGCAGGGGCCGACACCGGGGAGCTGTTTTTT. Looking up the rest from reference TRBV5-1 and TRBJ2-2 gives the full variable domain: KAGVTQTPRYLIKTRGQQVTLSCSPISGHRSVSWYQQTPGQGLQFLFEYFSETQRNKGNFPGRFSGRQFSNSRSEMNVSTLELGDSALYLCASSLAGADTGELFFGEGSRLTVL.

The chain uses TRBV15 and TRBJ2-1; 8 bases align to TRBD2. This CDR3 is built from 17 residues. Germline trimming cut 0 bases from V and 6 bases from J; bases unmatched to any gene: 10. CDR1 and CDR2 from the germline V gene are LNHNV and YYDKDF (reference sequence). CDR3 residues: CATSRDILSGSLNEQFF. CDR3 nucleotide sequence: TGTGCCACCAGCAGAGATATATTAAGCGGGAGCCTCAATGAGCAGTTCTTC.